This T cell receptor beta chain was identified during a study of blood T cell repertoires in COVID-19. While infection was still active, Seattle patients were enrolled and then followed longitudinally. Produced via immunoSEQ multiplex PCR; TCRdb's table is partial and in-frame only. The sample records tens of thousands of clones, 83% being singletons. This sequence originates from a man aged 30 to 39 with COVID-19, enrolled during active disease. The source material was peripheral blood.

In DNA, the CDR3 is TGTGCCATCAGTCCGGGACAGGAGTTTGATGGCTACACCTTC. It encodes CAISPGQEFDGYTF. The V and J genes are TRBV10-3 and TRBJ1-2; 8 bases agree with TRBD1. This CDR3 has 14 amino acids. The germline CDR1 and CDR2 sequences are ENHRY and SYGVKD. Losses at the gene ends were 5 bases for V and 6 bases for J; bases not matched to a gene: 8.